The T cell receptor (beta chain) described here comes from a study of T cell responses to AZD1222 COVID-19 vaccine. Points from the study as a whole: Mostly white British, mostly female donors; authors suggested clonal diversity may be underestimated. Every sample of the repertoires postdated the peak T cell response. Nearly half of the spike-specific TCRs reportedly recognize variant regions that carry no mutations. Seropositive status at baseline applied to only a handful of AZD1222 recipients.

TCRdb's copy holds only in-frame clones and misses some; the assay was immunoSEQ multiplex PCR. This sample yields approximately 140,000 clones, of which more than 75% are seen a single time; 4% to 6% belongs to the top ten. Only one count was recorded for this clone. Its antigen remains unknown. The CDR3 sequence is 12 residues long. From germline, CDR1 is LGHNA and CDR2 YNFKEQ. The germline V and J ends were trimmed by 5 bases and 6 bases, with 9 bases remaining between them. This chain uses TRBV4-2 with TRBJ2-3, with a possible D match to TRBD2 (6 bases). The input for sequencing was peripheral blood, taken on day 0 of AZD1222 vaccination. The source of this sequence is an adult in good health. CDR3 loop: CASSSSGDTQYF. In nucleotides, the CDR3 is TGTGCCAGCAGCTCGAGCGGGGATACGCAGTATTTT.